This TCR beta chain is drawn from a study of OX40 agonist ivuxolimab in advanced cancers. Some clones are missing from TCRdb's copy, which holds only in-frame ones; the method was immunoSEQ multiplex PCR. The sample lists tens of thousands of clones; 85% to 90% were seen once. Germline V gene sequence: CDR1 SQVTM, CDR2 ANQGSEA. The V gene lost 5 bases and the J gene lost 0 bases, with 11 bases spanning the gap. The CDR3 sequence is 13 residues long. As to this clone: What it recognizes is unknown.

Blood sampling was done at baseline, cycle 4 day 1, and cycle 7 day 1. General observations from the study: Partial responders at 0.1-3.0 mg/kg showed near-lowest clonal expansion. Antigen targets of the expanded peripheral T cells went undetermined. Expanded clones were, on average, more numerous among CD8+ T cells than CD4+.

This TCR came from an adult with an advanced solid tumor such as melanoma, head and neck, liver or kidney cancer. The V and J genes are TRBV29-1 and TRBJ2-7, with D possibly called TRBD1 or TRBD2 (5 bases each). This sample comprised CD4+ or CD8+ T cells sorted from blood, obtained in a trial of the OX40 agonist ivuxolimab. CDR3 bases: TGCAGCGTTCGGGACGTCAGCTCCTACGAGCAGTACTTC. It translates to CSVRDVSSYEQYF.